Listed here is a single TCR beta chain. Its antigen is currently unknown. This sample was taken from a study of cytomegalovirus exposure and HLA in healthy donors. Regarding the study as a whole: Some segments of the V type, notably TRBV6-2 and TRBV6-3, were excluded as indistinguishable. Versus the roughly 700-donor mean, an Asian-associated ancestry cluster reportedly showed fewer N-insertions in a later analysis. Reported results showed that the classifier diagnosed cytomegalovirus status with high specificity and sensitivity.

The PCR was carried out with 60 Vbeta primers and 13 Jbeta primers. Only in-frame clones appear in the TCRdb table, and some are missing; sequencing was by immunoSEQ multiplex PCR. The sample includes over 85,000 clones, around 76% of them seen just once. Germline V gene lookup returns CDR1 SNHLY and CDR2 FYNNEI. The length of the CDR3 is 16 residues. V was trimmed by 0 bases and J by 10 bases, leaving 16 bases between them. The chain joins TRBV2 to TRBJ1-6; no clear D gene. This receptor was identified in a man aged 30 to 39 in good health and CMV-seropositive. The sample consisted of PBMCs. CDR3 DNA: TGTGCCAGCAGTGAAGCGCTTCAGGCTACGGGGTCACCCCTCCACTTT. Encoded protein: CASSEALQATGSPLHF.